This T cell receptor beta chain was sequenced in a study of cytomegalovirus exposure and HLA in healthy donors. Study details: HLA-typed donors were the source of approximately 86 million unique TCRs held in an early data release. Broader study findings: Usually a TCR sequence was rare, but some public TCRs were found in many donors. Reports state that TCR beta sequences accurately predicted most subjects' HLA-A and HLA-B alleles. According to a later analysis, donors in an Asian-associated ancestry cluster reportedly had fewer N-insertions than the roughly 670-donor mean.

Trimming cost V 5 bases and J 3 bases, with 14 bases left between them. The CDR3 covers 15 residues. CDR1 is SNHLY and CDR2 is FYNNEI in the germline V gene. It was with 60 Vbeta and 13 Jbeta primers that the PCR ran. Using immunoSEQ multiplex PCR, the repertoire was profiled, and TCRdb retains in-frame clones only, with some absent. The sample records fewer than 250,000 clones, 70% to 85% being singletons. Points on this clone: The antigen is undetermined.

The sequenced sample was PBMCs. The rearrangement uses TRBV2 and TRBJ2-4, with D possibly matching TRBD2 (6 bases). The clonotype comes from a girl aged 2 to 10 in good health and CMV-seronegative. In DNA form, the CDR3 reads TGTGCCAGCAGTCGGACTACCTTAGGCAAAAACATTCAGTACTTC. Residues: CASSRTTLGKNIQYF. Full variable domain (missing parts from reference TRBV2 and TRBJ2-4): EPEVTQTPSHQVTQMGQEVILRCVPISNHLYFYWYRQILGQKVEFLVSFYNNEISEKSEIFDDQFSVERPDGSNFTLKIRSTKLEDSAMYFCASSRTTLGKNIQYFGAGTRLSVL.